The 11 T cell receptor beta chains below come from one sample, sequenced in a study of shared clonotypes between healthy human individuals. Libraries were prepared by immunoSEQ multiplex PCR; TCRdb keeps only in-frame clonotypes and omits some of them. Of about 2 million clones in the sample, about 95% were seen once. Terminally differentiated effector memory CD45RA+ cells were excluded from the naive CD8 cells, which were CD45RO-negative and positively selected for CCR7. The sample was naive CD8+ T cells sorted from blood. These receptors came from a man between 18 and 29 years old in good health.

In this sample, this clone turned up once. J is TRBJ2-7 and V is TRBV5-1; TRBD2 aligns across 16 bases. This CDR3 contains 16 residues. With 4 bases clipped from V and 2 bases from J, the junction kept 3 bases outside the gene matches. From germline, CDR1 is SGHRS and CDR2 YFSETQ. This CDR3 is CASSPGLAGGTYEQYF. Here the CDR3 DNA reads TGCGCCAGCAGCCCGGGACTAGCGGGAGGGACCTACGAGCAGTACTTC.

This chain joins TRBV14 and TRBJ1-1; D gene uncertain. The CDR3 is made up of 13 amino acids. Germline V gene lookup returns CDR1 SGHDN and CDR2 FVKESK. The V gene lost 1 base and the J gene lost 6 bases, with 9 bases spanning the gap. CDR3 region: CASSQGRVAEAFF. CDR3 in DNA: TGTGCCAGCAGCCAAGGGAGGGTGGCTGAAGCTTTCTTT.

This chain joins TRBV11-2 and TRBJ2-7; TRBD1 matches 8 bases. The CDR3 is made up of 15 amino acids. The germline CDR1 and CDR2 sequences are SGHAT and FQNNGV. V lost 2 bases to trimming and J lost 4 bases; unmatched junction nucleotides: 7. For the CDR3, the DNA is TGTGCCAGCAGCTTAACCCCGGGACAGGTGTACGAGCAGTACTTC. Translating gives CASSLTPGQVYEQYF.

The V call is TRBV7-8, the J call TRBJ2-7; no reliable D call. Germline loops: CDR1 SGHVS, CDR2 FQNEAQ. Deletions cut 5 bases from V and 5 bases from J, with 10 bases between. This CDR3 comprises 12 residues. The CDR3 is CASSILTHEQYF. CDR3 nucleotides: TGTGCCAGCAGCATTCTCACTCACGAGCAGTACTTC.

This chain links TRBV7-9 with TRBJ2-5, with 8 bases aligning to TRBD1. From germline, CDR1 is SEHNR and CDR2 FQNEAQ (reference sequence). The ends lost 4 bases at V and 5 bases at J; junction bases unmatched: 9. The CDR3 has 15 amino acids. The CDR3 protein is CASSSTPGGRETQYF. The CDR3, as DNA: TGTGCCAGCAGCTCGACCCCAGGGGGCAGGGAGACCCAGTACTTC.

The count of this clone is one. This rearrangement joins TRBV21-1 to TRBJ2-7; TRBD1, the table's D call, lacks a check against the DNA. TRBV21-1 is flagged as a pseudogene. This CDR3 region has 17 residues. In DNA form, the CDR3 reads TGTGCCAGCAGCAAAGTATGTGCCAGGGGGCGCGTAGTCGAGCAGTACTTC. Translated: CASSKVCARGRVVEQYF.

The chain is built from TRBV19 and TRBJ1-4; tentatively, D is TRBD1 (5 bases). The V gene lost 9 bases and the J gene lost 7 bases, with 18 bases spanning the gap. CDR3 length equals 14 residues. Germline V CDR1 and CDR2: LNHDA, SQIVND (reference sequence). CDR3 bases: TGTGCCAGCCGAGGGATGGGGCCTAGTGAAAAACTGTTTTTT. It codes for CASRGMGPSEKLFF. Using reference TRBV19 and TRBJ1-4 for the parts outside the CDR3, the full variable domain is DGGITQSPKYLFRKEGQNVTLSCEQNLNHDAMYWYRQDPGQGLRLIYYSQIVNDFQKGDIAEGYSVSREKKESFPLTVTSAQKNPTAFYLCASRGMGPSEKLFFGSGTQLSVL.

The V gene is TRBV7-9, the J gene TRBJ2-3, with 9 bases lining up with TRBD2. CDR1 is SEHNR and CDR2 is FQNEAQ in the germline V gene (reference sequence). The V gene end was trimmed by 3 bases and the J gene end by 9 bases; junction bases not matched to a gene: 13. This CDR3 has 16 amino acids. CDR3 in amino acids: CASSLSSGTFQWTQYF. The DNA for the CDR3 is TGTGCCAGCAGCTTGTCTAGCGGGACCTTCCAGTGGACGCAGTATTTT.

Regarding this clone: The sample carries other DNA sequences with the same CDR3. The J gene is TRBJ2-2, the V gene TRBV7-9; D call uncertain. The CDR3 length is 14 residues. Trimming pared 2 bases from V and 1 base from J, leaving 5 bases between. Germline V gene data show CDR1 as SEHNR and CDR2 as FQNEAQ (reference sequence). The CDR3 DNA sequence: TGTGCCAGCAGCTTAACAGAGAACACCGGGGAGCTGTTTTTT. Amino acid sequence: CASSLTENTGELFF.

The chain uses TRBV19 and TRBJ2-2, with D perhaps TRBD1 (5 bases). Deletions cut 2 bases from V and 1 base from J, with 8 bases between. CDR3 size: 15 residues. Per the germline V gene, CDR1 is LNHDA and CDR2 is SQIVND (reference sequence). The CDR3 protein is CASSIFQGNTGELFF. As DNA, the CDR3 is TGTGCCAGTAGTATATTTCAGGGGAACACCGGGGAGCTGTTTTTT. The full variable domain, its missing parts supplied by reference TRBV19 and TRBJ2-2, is DGGITQSPKYLFRKEGQNVTLSCEQNLNHDAMYWYRQDPGQGLRLIYYSQIVNDFQKGDIAEGYSVSREKKESFPLTVTSAQKNPTAFYLCASSIFQGNTGELFFGEGSRLTVL.

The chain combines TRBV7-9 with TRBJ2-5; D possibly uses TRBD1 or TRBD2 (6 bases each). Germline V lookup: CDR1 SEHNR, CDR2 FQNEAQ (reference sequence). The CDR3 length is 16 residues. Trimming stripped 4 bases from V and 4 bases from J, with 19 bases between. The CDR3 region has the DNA TGTGCCAGCAGCTCGAGTCAGGTGGGGGGCATAGAGACCCAGTACTTC. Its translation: CASSSSQVGGIETQYF.